This entry lists 9 T cell receptor beta chains sequenced from one sample in a study of neoadjuvant nivolumab and ipilimumab in lung cancer. Sequencing used immunoSEQ multiplex PCR; TCRdb keeps in-frame clones, though not all of them. Among around 7,300 clones listed, approximately 85% were seen once. This material consisted of tumor tissue, taken after neoadjuvant nivolumab, alone or with ipilimumab, at or shortly before surgery. Receptor source: an adult with non-small cell lung cancer.

This clone is a singleton in its sample. The V and J genes are TRBV7-9 and TRBJ1-6, with 7 bases identical to TRBD1. After removal of 3 bases from V and 7 bases from J, the junction contained 3 bases not matched to a gene. CDR3 length: 14 amino acids. Looked up from germline, CDR1 is SEHNR and CDR2 is FQNEAQ (reference sequence). The CDR3 loop reads CASSLGTANSPLHF. The CDR3 bases are TGTGCCAGCAGCTTGGGGACAGCAAATTCACCCCTCCACTTT. Filled out from reference TRBV7-9 and TRBJ1-6, the complete variable domain reads DTGVSQNPRHKITKRGQNVTFRCDPISEHNRLYWYRQTLGQGPEFLTYFQNEAQLEKSRLLSDRFSAERPKGSFSTLEIQRTEQGDSAMYLCASSLGTANSPLHFGNGTRLTVT.

The V and J genes are TRBV5-1 and TRBJ1-1, with D possibly being TRBD1 (6 bases). Trimming left V 5 bases short and J 7 bases short, with 18 bases between. This CDR3 is built from 14 residues. CDR1 and CDR2 (germline): SGHRS, YFSETQ. The CDR3 sequence: CASSPDRRGDEAFF. CDR3 nucleotides: TGCGCCAGCAGTCCGGATCGCAGGGGCGATGAAGCTTTCTTT.

DNA for the CDR3: TGTGCCAGCAGTGATCCCCGGACGGCGGCTAATGAAAAACTGTTTTTT. Protein sequence: CASSDPRTAANEKLFF. The rearrangement links TRBV25-1 to TRBJ1-4, with D uncertain. Trimming took 3 bases from V and 3 from J, leaving 14 bases between them. This CDR3 has 16 amino acids. Per the germline V gene, CDR1 is MGHDK and CDR2 is SYGVNS.

This clone was recorded only once. J is TRBJ2-3 and V is TRBV29-1; a weak D match, TRBD2 (6 bases). This CDR3 comprises 13 residues. Germline V gene lookup returns CDR1 SQVTM and CDR2 ANQGSEA. V lost 3 bases and J 5 bases, leaving 12 bases between the germline ends. Here the CDR3 DNA reads TGCAGCGTTGAGACTAGGTTGATAGATACGCAGTATTTT. Protein product: CSVETRLIDTQYF.

J is TRBJ2-3 and V is TRBV7-9, with D unclear. Trimming removed 5 bases at V and 6 bases at J, with 6 bases between. Germline lookup yields CDR1 SEHNR and CDR2 FQNEAQ (reference sequence). This CDR3 has 11 residues. This chain's CDR3 is CASSGYDTQYF. The CDR3 DNA follows: TGTGCCAGCAGCGGGTATGATACGCAGTATTTT.

The chain uses TRBV4-2 and TRBJ1-5; D gene ambiguous. This CDR3 is built from 15 residues. The V end was cut by 0 bases, the J end by 5 bases, with 11 bases between. Germline V gene lookup returns CDR1 LGHNA and CDR2 YNFKEQ. DNA for the CDR3: TGTGCCAGCAGCCAAGATCGGCAACCTCATCAGCCCCAGCATTTT. It encodes CASSQDRQPHQPQHF.

The chain couples TRBV15 to TRBJ1-1; 9 bases align to TRBD1. This CDR3 has 15 residues. Germline CDR1 reads LNHNV; CDR2 reads YYDKDF (reference sequence). J gave up 0 bases and V 5 bases, and 4 bases lay outside the gene matches. The CDR3 region has the DNA TGTGCCACCAGCCTAAGGACAGGGGTGAACACTGAAGCTTTCTTT. Amino acid sequence: CATSLRTGVNTEAFF.

V gene TRBV4-3 combines with J gene TRBJ2-2, with 8 bases aligning to TRBD1. The CDR3 has 19 amino acids. Per the germline V gene, CDR1 is LGHNA and CDR2 is YSLEER. J gave up 3 bases and V 0 bases, and 12 bases lay outside the gene matches. For the CDR3, the DNA is TGCGCCAGCAGCCAAGATCTGCCAGGGGGCCGAGTGTACACCGGGGAGCTGTTTTTT. Residues: CASSQDLPGGRVYTGELFF.

This chain links TRBV20-1 with TRBJ1-2; D ambiguous. The V and J ends lost 4 bases and 7 bases respectively, with 10 bases between them. CDR3 length equals 11 residues. From germline, CDR1 is DFQATT and CDR2 SNEGSKA (reference sequence). The CDR3 DNA sequence: TGCAGTGCTATCAAGGGAAGTGGCTACACCTTC. It specifies CSAIKGSGYTF.